Ten or more counts support the clone carrying this TCR beta chain. The V end was cut by 1 base, the J end by 0 bases, with 9 bases between. This CDR3 has 15 residues. One entry per CDR3 protein results from TCRdb running MiXCR on the 5' RACE reads. In the table there are some 500,000 distinct CDR3 sequences, 7.5% to 10% of which are singletons. The data originate from a study of identical twins. These same data were also listed under a study on yellow fever vaccine responses in identical twins.

The receptor comes from a woman aged 18 to 35 in good health. Material for sequencing was PBMCs. The J gene is TRBJ1-1, the V gene TRBV12-3 or TRBV12-4; D is undetermined. CDR3 amino acids: CASSLGPQMNTEAFF. The CDR3 DNA sequence: TGTGCCAGCAGTTTAGGTCCCCAGATGAACACTGAAGCTTTCTTT.